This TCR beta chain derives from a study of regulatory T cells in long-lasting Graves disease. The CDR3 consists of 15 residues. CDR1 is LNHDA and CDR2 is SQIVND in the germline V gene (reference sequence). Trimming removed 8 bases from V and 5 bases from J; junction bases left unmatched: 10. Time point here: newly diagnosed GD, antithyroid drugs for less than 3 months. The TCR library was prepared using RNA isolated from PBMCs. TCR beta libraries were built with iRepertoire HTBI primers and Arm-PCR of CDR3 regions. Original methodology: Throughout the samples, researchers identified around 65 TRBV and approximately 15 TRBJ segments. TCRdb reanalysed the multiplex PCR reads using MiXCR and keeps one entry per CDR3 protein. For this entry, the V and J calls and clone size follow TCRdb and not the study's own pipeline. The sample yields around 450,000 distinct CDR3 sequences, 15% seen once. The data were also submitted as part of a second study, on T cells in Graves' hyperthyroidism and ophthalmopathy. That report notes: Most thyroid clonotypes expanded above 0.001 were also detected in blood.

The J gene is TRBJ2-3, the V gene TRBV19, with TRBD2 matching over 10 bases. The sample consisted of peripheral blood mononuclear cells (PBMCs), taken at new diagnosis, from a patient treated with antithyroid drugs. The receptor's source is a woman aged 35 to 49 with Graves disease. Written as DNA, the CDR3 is TGTGCCAGTGGCATGAGCGGGAGGGCGGGAGATACGCAGTATTTT. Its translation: CASGMSGRAGDTQYF.